This T cell receptor beta chain was obtained from a study of regulatory T cells in long-lasting Graves disease. Sample time point: newly diagnosed GD, antithyroid drugs for less than 3 months. Generation of the TCR library employed RNA extracted from PBMCs. This clonotype was seen many times. Combining iRepertoire HTBI primers with Arm-PCR of CDR3 regions, the authors built TCR beta libraries. TCRdb processed the multiplex PCR reads anew with MiXCR; each CDR3 protein has one entry. The profile shows about 530,000 distinct CDR3 sequences, 15% to 20% of them singletons. These sequences were also reported in another study, on T cells in Graves' hyperthyroidism and ophthalmopathy.

This clonotype was obtained from a woman aged 40 to 65 with Graves disease. Sequenced here: peripheral blood mononuclear cells (PBMCs), sampled at new diagnosis, from a patient treated with antithyroid drugs.

CDR3 sequence (DNA): TGTGCCAGCAGTCGAGGGACTAGCGGGGGCGTACCGAACACCGGGGAGCTGTTTTTT. This translates into CASSRGTSGGVPNTGELFF. V gene TRBV6-1 combines with J gene TRBJ2-2; 14 positions match TRBD2. Germline-derived CDR1 and CDR2 are MNHNS and SASEGT. CDR3 length: 19 residues. Trimming removed 5 bases from V and 0 bases from J; junction bases left unmatched: 8.